Listed below are T cell receptor beta chains from one sample, sequenced in a study of PD-1 blockade in classical Hodgkin lymphoma. The assay was immunoSEQ multiplex PCR, and TCRdb's table has in-frame clones only and misses some. The sample lists about 22,000 clones; 70% to 80% were seen once. The source material was CD4+ T cells from blood, sampled before the fourth cycle of nivolumab. The receptors here all came from a human donor with classical Hodgkin lymphoma. Both conserved end residues are trimmed from each CDR3. The order of the fields is CDR3 protein, J gene, D gene, V gene. D genes are given only for firm matches.

ASTPAGVNTEAF | TRBJ1-1 | . | TRBV19
ASSPPLTDYLKY | TRBJ2-4 | . | TRBV18
ASSQTGQTNTGELF | TRBJ2-2 | TRBD1 | TRBV25-1
AWSVPLSGGLNNEQF | TRBJ2-1 | . | TRBV30
ASSPIQGRTNSPLH | TRBJ1-6 | . | TRBV18
ASSLALITSGPYTGELF | TRBJ2-2 | TRBD2 | TRBV7-9
ASSFGVSTNEKLF | TRBJ1-4 | . | TRBV7-9
ASRGTLYEQY | TRBJ2-7 | . | TRBV2
ASSIARGRGGEKLF | TRBJ1-4 | TRBD1 | TRBV19
ASSPQGIAYEQY | TRBJ2-7 | . | TRBV6-6
ASSIQTRPDTQY | TRBJ2-3 | . | TRBV19
ASSQVGSGANVLT | TRBJ2-6 | . | TRBV4-1
ASSHTSGGYSYEQY | TRBJ2-7 | TRBD2 | TRBV4-3
ASSVATRGMTDTQY | TRBJ2-3 | TRBD1 | TRBV9
ASSLGSRGSPLH | TRBJ1-6 | . | TRBV7-8
ASSQGGEQF | TRBJ2-1 | . | TRBV4-3
ASSLGASNQPQH | TRBJ1-5 | . | TRBV7-8
ASSWAGGAGTDTQY | TRBJ2-3 | . | TRBV7-3
ASSFTNYGYT | TRBJ1-2 | . | TRBV7-9
ASSEARTKNEKLF | TRBJ1-4 | . | TRBV6-1
ASSLGGGQETQY | TRBJ2-5 | TRBD2 | TRBV11-3
ASSLPGGYNEQF | TRBJ2-1 | TRBD2 | TRBV27
ASSLEGGANYGYT | TRBJ1-2 | . | TRBV7-2
ASSERTVFQETQY | TRBJ2-5 | . | TRBV6-1
ASSYTDGNTIY | TRBJ1-3 | . | TRBV6-6
ASSPRTAYGYT | TRBJ1-2 | . | TRBV9